The 22 T cell receptor beta chains given below trace back to one sample, sequenced in a study of blood T cell repertoires in COVID-19 (dated by TCRdb to 2018 to 2021). The library was produced with the immunoSEQ multiplex PCR assay. This is the immuneACCESS table as TCRdb keeps it, with only in-frame sequences that have V and J called. A part of the clones is gone; compared with another copy, unresolved V genes explain less than half, and the rest is unexplained. The sample table contains around 140,000 clones; only one count was recorded for approximately 84% of them. Roughly 17% of the sample belongs to the ten largest clones. Sample: peripheral blood. The receptors were sampled from a woman of 80 years or more with acute or convalescent COVID-19.

The J gene is TRBJ1-6, the V gene TRBV3-1 (or the pseudogene TRBV3-2), with TRBD1 identical over 10 bases. The CDR3 is 19 residues long. V shed 0 bases, J shed 3 bases, and the junction held 8 bases outside the gene matches. CDR1 is LGHDT, CDR2 YNNKEL, per germline (reference sequence). CDR3: CASSQDMRDRGRYNSPLHF. The CDR3 DNA follows: TGTGCCAGCAGCCAAGATATGAGGGACAGGGGCCGCTATAATTCACCCCTCCACTTT.

The chain combines TRBV27 with TRBJ2-3, with TRBD1 identical over 7 bases. Germline V gene sequence: CDR1 MNHEY, CDR2 SMNVEV (reference sequence). The trim removed 5 bases at V and 5 bases at J, leaving 13 bases unmatched. This CDR3 contains 16 residues. The CDR3 protein is CASSTWDSSVGDTQYF. CDR3 bases: TGTGCCAGCAGTACCTGGGACAGTTCTGTGGGAGATACGCAGTATTTT.

The chain recombines TRBV5-6 with TRBJ1-4; TRBD1 agrees at 8 bases. The CDR3 runs to 14 residues. Germline V lookup: CDR1 SGHDT, CDR2 YYEEEE. J was trimmed by 14 bases and V by 2 bases; bases with no gene match: 11. CDR3 bases: TGTGCCAGCAGCTTCGGCCAGGGGGCCACCCTTCTGTTTTTT. Protein sequence: CASSFGQGATLLFF.

For this clone: Different DNA sequences within this sample yield the same CDR3. This chain uses TRBV7-2 with TRBJ2-3, with TRBD2 identical over 9 bases. This CDR3 is 16 amino acids long. J lost 1 base, V lost 1 base, and 3 bases had no gene match. From germline, CDR1 is SGHTA and CDR2 FQGNSA. The CDR3 region has the DNA TGTGCCAGCAGCTTAGGGTTAGCGGGGGGCACAGATACGCAGTATTTT. It yields the protein CASSLGLAGGTDTQYF.

V usage is TRBV5-8 and J usage is TRBJ2-2; 8 bases map to TRBD2. This CDR3 spans 17 amino acids. Germline lookup yields CDR1 SGHTS and CDR2 YDEGEE. The CDR3: CATEPGSLAVNTGELFF. The CDR3 DNA reads as TGTGCAACAGAACCGGGATCACTAGCGGTGAACACCGGGGAGCTGTTTTTT. Full variable domain (outside the CDR3, taken from reference TRBV5-8 and TRBJ2-2): EAGVTQSPTHLIKTRGQQATLRCSPISGHTSVYWYQQALGLGLQFLLWYDEGEERNRGNFPPRFSGRQFPNYSSELNVNALELEDSALYLCATEPGSLAVNTGELFFGEGSRLTVL.

The chain carries TRBV7-9 and TRBJ1-6; D is unclear. The CDR3 covers 13 residues. The germline V and J ends were trimmed by 2 bases and 13 bases, with 12 bases remaining between them. Germline-derived CDR1 and CDR2 are SEHNR and FQNEAQ (reference sequence). In DNA form, the CDR3 reads TGTGCCAGCAGCTTACCCTTGGGCAGGCCCCTCCACTTT. This codes for CASSLPLGRPLHF.

This chain connects TRBV7-9 to TRBJ2-3, with 8 bases identical to TRBD2. In germline, CDR1 is SEHNR, CDR2 FQNEAQ (reference sequence). This CDR3 is 17 amino acids long. J gave up 3 bases and V 0 bases, and 8 bases lay outside the gene matches. CDR3 coding DNA: TGTGCCAGCAGCTTAGCCTCTAGCGGGCTAGGAACAGATACGCAGTATTTT. Protein sequence: CASSLASSGLGTDTQYF.

This clone was counted a few times. The chain uses TRBV6-6 and TRBJ1-5; D gene uncertain. Trimming cost V 5 bases and J 0 bases, with 5 bases left between them. This CDR3 has 13 residues. The germline V gene has CDR1 MNHNY and CDR2 SVGAGI (reference sequence). The CDR3 protein is CASSEYSNQPQHF. The CDR3 DNA reads as TGTGCCAGCAGTGAGTATAGCAATCAGCCCCAGCATTTT.

This clone was observed a few times. DNA of the CDR3: TGCGCCAGCAGCCAGGGGGGACAGGGCTACCACAATGAGCAGTTCTTC. Its translation: CASSQGGQGYHNEQFF. The chain combines TRBV4-1 with TRBJ2-1; 9 nucleotides line up with TRBD1. CDR3 length equals 16 residues. Germline lookup yields CDR1 MGHRA and CDR2 YSYEKL. J lost 5 bases, V lost 3 bases, and 8 bases had no gene match.

This rearrangement joins TRBV4-1 to TRBJ2-3; 8 nucleotides agree with TRBD1. The germline V gene encodes CDR1 MGHRA and CDR2 YSYEKL. The CDR3 consists of 19 residues. V trimming: 4 bases; J trimming: 0 bases; junction bases outside the gene matches: 15. The CDR3 DNA sequence: TGCGCCAGCAGCCGACGACCCAGCAGGGGGCGGGATAGCACAGATACGCAGTATTTT. Its protein is CASSRRPSRGRDSTDTQYF.

The chain links TRBV5-1 to TRBJ2-1; 8 nucleotides line up with TRBD2. Unmatched junction bases numbered 4, after V lost 1 base and J lost 1 base. CDR1 is SGHRS and CDR2 is YFSETQ in the germline V gene. The CDR3 spans 16 residues. The CDR3 reads CASSLIAGLSYNEQFF. The CDR3 DNA follows: TGCGCCAGCAGCTTGATAGCGGGGCTGTCCTACAATGAGCAGTTCTTC.

The V gene is TRBV6-4, the J gene TRBJ2-2, with D perhaps TRBD1 (5 bases). The V gene's germline CDR1 is MRHNA and CDR2 SNTAGT. V gave up 2 bases and J gave up 0 bases, with 22 bases separating them. The CDR3 sequence is 20 residues long. The CDR3 region is CASSDRRPHRTLSNTGELFF. The DNA of the CDR3 is TGTGCCAGCAGTGACCGTAGACCCCACAGGACCCTTTCGAACACCGGGGAGCTGTTTTTT.

V gene TRBV5-4 combines with J gene TRBJ2-7; possibly TRBD1 for D (8 bases). The CDR3 is 15 residues long. The V end was cut by 4 bases, the J end by 5 bases, with 19 bases between. CDR1 is SGHNT and CDR2 is YYREEE in the germline V gene (reference sequence). CDR3 DNA: TGTGCCAGCAGCCTACAGGGGGGGCTTTTGGACGAGCAGTACTTC. This sequence encodes CASSLQGGLLDEQYF.

In this sample, this clone turned up a few times. V gene TRBV7-2 combines with J gene TRBJ1-3; D unresolved. CDR1 SGHTA and CDR2 FQGNSA come from the germline V gene. This CDR3 is built from 14 residues. Trimming left V 0 bases short and J 5 bases short, with 8 bases between. The CDR3 coding sequence is TGTGCCAGCAGCTTAGCGAGGGAAAGAAACACCATATATTTT. This codes for CASSLARERNTIYF.

The genes are TRBV29-1 and TRBJ1-2; TRBD1 might be the D (6 bases). The CDR3 covers 12 residues. Trimming cost V 7 bases and J 5 bases, with 14 bases left between them. The germline V gene encodes CDR1 SQVTM and CDR2 ANQGSEA. The CDR3 coding sequence is TGCAGCGCAGCGGAGCAGGGGTATGGCTACACCTTC. Amino acids: CSAAEQGYGYTF.

This chain connects TRBV4-3 to TRBJ1-2; D not certain. Germline V gives CDR1 LGHNA, CDR2 YSLEER. The CDR3 runs 14 residues. Deletions cut 1 base from V and 4 bases from J, with 10 bases between. CDR3 nucleotide sequence: TGCGCCAGCAGCCAAGGTGGAGAGGCCTATGGCTACACCTTC. Its translation is CASSQGGEAYGYTF.

The sample holds a few counts of this clone. The chain uses TRBV27 and TRBJ2-1; possibly TRBD2 for D (6 bases). Germline V gives CDR1 MNHEY, CDR2 SMNVEV (reference sequence). The germline V and J ends were trimmed by 4 bases and 9 bases, with 19 bases remaining between them. This CDR3 is built from 15 residues. CDR3 sequence: CASSSPEGNQGEQFF. CDR3 bases: TGTGCCAGCAGTTCCCCGGAGGGTAACCAAGGTGAGCAGTTCTTC.

The chain employs TRBV7-2 and TRBJ2-1; TRBD2 matches 7 bases. Germline lookup yields CDR1 SGHTA and CDR2 FQGNSA. With V trimmed by 4 bases and J by 6 bases, 6 bases remained unmatched. The CDR3 totals 14 residues. In nucleotides, the CDR3 is TGTGCCAGCAGCTGGGGCGGGGGAAGCAATGAGCAGTTCTTC. Residues: CASSWGGGSNEQFF.

The chain couples TRBV27 to TRBJ1-6; 8 nucleotides agree with TRBD1. Germline V CDR1 and CDR2: MNHEY, SMNVEV (reference sequence). The CDR3 is 14 residues long. The junction had 8 bases not matched to a gene; V was cut back by 5 bases and J by 11 bases. CDR3 DNA sequence: TGTGCCAGCAGTCCGAGACAGGGGACGGCACCCCTCCACTTT. Protein product: CASSPRQGTAPLHF.

V usage is TRBV6-2 or TRBV6-3 and J usage is TRBJ2-7; the match to TRBD1 covers 7 bases. Unmatched junction bases numbered 7, after V lost 5 bases and J lost 6 bases. CDR1 and CDR2 from the germline V gene are MNHEY and SVGEGT. The CDR3 totals 13 residues. Here the CDR3 DNA reads TGTGCCAGCAGTACTCGACAGGGAAGCGAGCAGTACTTC. Translated, it gives CASSTRQGSEQYF.

The rearrangement joins TRBV27 to TRBJ1-6, with TRBD1 matching 8 bases. This CDR3 spans 14 amino acids. Germline values: CDR1 MNHEY, CDR2 SMNVEV (reference sequence). The V gene end was trimmed by 5 bases and the J gene end by 9 bases; junction bases not matched to a gene: 6. This chain's CDR3 is CASSVQGVSSPLHF. CDR3 nucleotide sequence: TGTGCCAGCAGTGTACAGGGGGTCTCTTCACCCCTCCACTTT.

The CDR3 DNA sequence: TGTGCCAGCAGCTCATTAGCGGGAAGGTCCTACAATGAGCAGTTCTTC. As protein: CASSSLAGRSYNEQFF. The V gene is TRBV13, the J gene TRBJ2-1, with 8 bases lining up with TRBD2. This CDR3 has 16 residues. The V gene's germline CDR1 is PRHDT and CDR2 FYEKMQ (reference sequence). The ends lost 4 bases at V and 1 base at J; junction bases unmatched: 6.